The next 13 T cell receptor beta chains were all read from a single sample in a study of cytomegalovirus exposure and HLA in healthy donors. This PCR relied on a set of 60 Vbeta primers and 13 Jbeta primers. Profiled with immunoSEQ multiplex PCR; TCRdb holds only in-frame clones, not every one. Of roughly 110,000 clones listed, about four fifths are singletons. Sequencing was done on a sample of PBMCs. Receptors were obtained from a woman in her forties or fifties in good health and CMV-seropositive.

This clone came up a few times. The V gene is TRBV6-4, the J gene TRBJ2-2; 8 bases align to TRBD1. Germline V lookup: CDR1 MRHNA, CDR2 SNTAGT. This CDR3 is 17 amino acids long. Trimming removed 5 bases from V and 0 bases from J; junction bases left unmatched: 8. This CDR3 is CASSRAGTGSNTGELFF. The CDR3 DNA reads as TGTGCCAGCAGTCGTGCGGGGACAGGATCGAACACCGGGGAGCTGTTTTTT.

The genes are TRBV9 and TRBJ1-2; D gene ambiguous. With 0 bases removed from V and 4 bases from J, the gap between germline ends came to 13 bases. This CDR3 spans 15 amino acids. The germline gives CDR1 SGDLS, CDR2 YYNGEE. CDR3 in amino acids: CASSVGGQAAYGYTF. CDR3 nucleotide sequence: TGTGCCAGCAGCGTAGGTGGGCAGGCCGCCTATGGCTACACCTTC.

V usage is TRBV11-2 and J usage is TRBJ2-5, with 7 bases that match TRBD2. The germline V gene has CDR1 SGHAT and CDR2 FQNNGV. The CDR3 consists of 16 residues. Trimming cost V 4 bases and J 1 base; bases outside gene matches: 9. The CDR3 DNA follows: TGTGCCAGCAGCTCCCGGCGAGCGGGGCTCCAAGAGACCCAGTACTTC. This sequence encodes CASSSRRAGLQETQYF.

This rearrangement joins TRBV30 to TRBJ2-2; D might be TRBD2 (6 bases). Germline V lookup: CDR1 GTSNPN, CDR2 SVGIG (reference sequence). The CDR3 is 13 residues long. With 2 bases removed from V and 5 bases from J, the gap between germline ends came to 9 bases. CDR3 protein: CAWSWAGTGELFF. For the CDR3, the DNA is TGTGCCTGGAGTTGGGCGGGGACCGGGGAGCTGTTTTTT.

The J gene is TRBJ1-4, the V gene TRBV19; a weak D match, TRBD1 (6 bases). Per germline, CDR1 LNHDA and CDR2 SQIVND (reference sequence). The V gene lost 3 bases and the J gene lost 5 bases, with 13 bases spanning the gap. The CDR3 length is 15 residues. The CDR3 region is CASSIDDRSNEKLFF. In DNA form, the CDR3 reads TGTGCCAGTAGTATTGATGACAGGTCCAATGAAAAACTGTTTTTT. The full variable domain, its missing parts supplied by reference TRBV19 and TRBJ1-4, is DGGITQSPKYLFRKEGQNVTLSCEQNLNHDAMYWYRQDPGQGLRLIYYSQIVNDFQKGDIAEGYSVSREKKESFPLTVTSAQKNPTAFYLCASSIDDRSNEKLFFGSGTQLSVL.

The CDR3 spells CASSVLAGGTDTQYF. The CDR3 DNA is TGTGCCAGCAGTGTTCTAGCGGGGGGAACAGATACGCAGTATTTT. The rearrangement uses TRBV6-1 and TRBJ2-3; 11 bases match TRBD2. The CDR3 is made up of 15 amino acids. Germline-derived CDR1 and CDR2 are MNHNS and SASEGT. Trimming cost V 4 bases and J 3 bases; bases outside gene matches: 3.

This clone has just one count. The CDR3 coding sequence is TGTGCCAGCAGTCCCCTGGAGACAGGGATTTCACCCCTCCACTTT. It encodes CASSPLETGISPLHF. The V gene is TRBV7-8, the J gene TRBJ1-6; 7 positions match TRBD1. Germline V gene lookup returns CDR1 SGHVS and CDR2 FQNEAQ. The V segment lost 6 bases and the J segment 9 bases; nucleotides outside the gene matches: 11. CDR3 length: 15 amino acids. The full variable domain, its missing parts supplied by reference TRBV7-8 and TRBJ1-6, is GAGVSQSPRYKVAKRGQDVALRCDPISGHVSLFWYQQALGQGPEFLTYFQNEAQLDKSGLPSDRFFAERPEGSVSTLKIQRTQQEDSAVYLCASSPLETGISPLHFGNGTRLTVT.

This clone was seen more than once but under ten times. The V call is TRBV5-1, the J call TRBJ2-7; a weak D match, TRBD1 (6 bases). V gave up 4 bases and J gave up 0 bases, with 11 bases separating them. CDR1 is SGHRS, CDR2 YFSETQ, per germline. CDR3 size: 14 residues. This chain's CDR3 is CASSPDRISYEQYF. Here the CDR3 DNA reads TGCGCCAGCAGCCCCGACAGGATCTCCTACGAGCAGTACTTC.

DNA for the CDR3: TGTGCCAGCAGCTTAGGGACTAGCGGCGGCAATGAGCAGTTCTTC. Translating gives CASSLGTSGGNEQFF. This chain uses TRBV11-1 with TRBJ2-1; 10 bases are shared with TRBD2. Germline V lookup: CDR1 SGHAT, CDR2 FQDESV (reference sequence). Losses at the gene ends were 1 base for V and 6 bases for J; bases not matched to a gene: 3. The CDR3 length is 15 residues. Looking up the rest from reference TRBV11-1 and TRBJ2-1 gives the full variable domain: EAEVAQSPRYKITEKSQAVAFWCDPISGHATLYWYRQILGQGPELLVQFQDESVVDDSQLPKDRFSAERLKGVDSTLKIQPAELGDSAMYLCASSLGTSGGNEQFFGPGTRLTVL.

The rearrangement joins TRBV19 to TRBJ2-2; 7 nucleotides agree with TRBD2. V trimming: 5 bases; J trimming: 3 bases; junction bases outside the gene matches: 12. Germline V gene data show CDR1 as LNHDA and CDR2 as SQIVND (reference sequence). CDR3 size: 17 residues. The CDR3 DNA reads TGTGCCAGTAGTTCCGTGTGGGGGGGACGGGACACCGGGGAGCTGTTTTTT. Translating it yields CASSSVWGGRDTGELFF.

J is TRBJ2-6 and V is TRBV29-1; 11 bases map to TRBD1. Germline V gene lookup returns CDR1 SQVTM and CDR2 ANQGSEA. This CDR3 region has 19 residues. Losses at the gene ends were 2 bases for V and 2 bases for J; bases not matched to a gene: 11. The CDR3 coding sequence is TGCAGCGTTGAAAGGGCTGGGGACAGGGGGGGGACTGGGGCCAACGTCCTGACTTTC. Amino acid sequence: CSVERAGDRGGTGANVLTF.

The J gene is TRBJ2-7, the V gene TRBV7-3, with a possible D match to TRBD1 (6 bases). Trimming took 2 bases from V and 3 from J, leaving 11 bases between them. Looked up from germline, CDR1 is SGHTA and CDR2 is FQGTGA. The CDR3 runs to 14 residues. The CDR3 sequence: CASSLGGSLYEQYF. The CDR3 DNA is TGTGCCAGCAGCTTAGGGGGCAGCCTCTACGAGCAGTACTTC. The variable domain in full, completed from reference TRBV7-3 and TRBJ2-7, reads GAGVSQTPSNKVTEKGKYVELRCDPISGHTALYWYRQSLGQGPEFLIYFQGTGAADDSGLPNDRFFAVRPEGSVSTLKIQRTERGDSAVYLCASSLGGSLYEQYFGPGTRLTVT.

The chain recombines TRBV6-5 with TRBJ1-1; D gene unclear. CDR1 is MNHEY and CDR2 is SVGAGI in the germline V gene. The CDR3 is 14 amino acids. V lost 3 bases and J 10 bases, leaving 18 bases between the germline ends. The CDR3 bases are TGTGCCAGCAGTTATCATTTTTACCCGTCTAGAGCTTTCTTT. Translation: CASSYHFYPSRAFF.